Presented here are 9 T cell receptor beta chains from one specimen sequenced in a study of shared clonotypes between healthy human individuals. In the naive CD8 group, cells lacked CD45RO and were positively selected for CCR7, so terminally differentiated effector memory CD45RA+ cells were left out. Repertoires were generated with immunoSEQ multiplex PCR, while TCRdb's copy carries only in-frame clones and drops some. The sample lists about 2,200,000 clones, 85% to 95% occurring once. Input material: naive CD8+ T cells from PBMCs. The receptor source for this set is a young man in good health. Some clones in this sample may be carry-over from other donors' samples.

The CDR3 sequence is CASSSRQFSYNEQFF. The CDR3 DNA is TGTGCCAGCAGCTCCAGACAGTTCTCCTACAATGAGCAGTTCTTC. The J gene is TRBJ2-1, the V gene TRBV7-9; D perhaps matches TRBD1 (5 bases). Germline V gene data show CDR1 as SEHNR and CDR2 as FQNEAQ (reference sequence). Trimming took 4 bases from V and 0 from J, leaving 10 bases between them. This CDR3 has 15 residues.

The chain combines TRBV6-1 with TRBJ2-7; D is perhaps TRBD1 (6 bases). V dropped 0 bases and J dropped 4 bases, with 16 bases sitting between them. The CDR3 loop spans 16 amino acids. Germline values: CDR1 MNHNS, CDR2 SASEGT. The CDR3 loop is CASSEAGLQGQYEQYF. The CDR3 region has the DNA TGTGCCAGCAGTGAAGCGGGCCTACAGGGCCAATACGAGCAGTACTTC.

Comment on this clone: The same CDR3 can be traced to other DNA sequences in this sample. The chain joins TRBV6-5 to TRBJ1-2; TRBD1 agrees at 9 bases. CDR1 and CDR2 (germline): MNHEY, SVGAGI. The CDR3 is 14 amino acids. Trimming cost V 0 bases and J 5 bases; bases outside gene matches: 1. The CDR3 DNA is TGTGCCAGCAGTTACTCCGACAGGGGGTATGGCTACACCTTC. Translated, it gives CASSYSDRGYGYTF.

The chain is built from TRBV13 and TRBJ2-1; D possibly corresponds to TRBD2 (5 bases). CDR1 is PRHDT, CDR2 FYEKMQ, per germline (reference sequence). Trimming shortened V by 5 bases and J by 3 bases, and 14 bases separated the two germline ends. The CDR3 loop spans 15 amino acids. The CDR3 bases are TGTGCCAGCAGCAGCGGACTTCTAGACTACAATGAGCAGTTCTTC. This codes for CASSSGLLDYNEQFF.

This chain connects TRBV4-3 to TRBJ1-2; a possible D gene is TRBD1 (5 bases). Trimming took 1 base from V and 4 from J, leaving 19 bases between them. The CDR3 extends over 17 amino acids. The germline V gene has CDR1 LGHNA and CDR2 YSLEER. The DNA of the CDR3 is TGCGCCAGCAGCCAAGTGTATGTCGGGGGGAGCGGCTATGGCTACACCTTC. Translation gives CASSQVYVGGSGYGYTF.

The chain joins TRBV27 to TRBJ2-3, with TRBD2 identical over 7 bases. With V trimmed by 8 bases and J by 3 bases, 14 bases remained unmatched. Per the germline V gene, CDR1 is MNHEY and CDR2 is SMNVEV (reference sequence). The CDR3 has 16 amino acids. The CDR3 sequence: CASRTWWEGPTDTQYF. The CDR3 nucleotides are TGTGCCAGCCGAACTTGGTGGGAGGGCCCGACAGATACGCAGTATTTT.

This clone appeared a single time. The chain employs TRBV5-1 and TRBJ2-2; the D is unclear. Per the germline V gene, CDR1 is SGHRS and CDR2 is YFSETQ. V dropped 6 bases and J dropped 5 bases, with 5 bases sitting between them. The CDR3 loop spans 11 amino acids. CDR3 sequence (DNA): TGCGCCAGCATTGGGACCGGGGAGCTGTTTTTT. Translating it yields CASIGTGELFF. The variable domain in full, completed from reference TRBV5-1 and TRBJ2-2, reads KAGVTQTPRYLIKTRGQQVTLSCSPISGHRSVSWYQQTPGQGLQFLFEYFSETQRNKGNFPGRFSGRQFSNSRSEMNVSTLELGDSALYLCASIGTGELFFGEGSRLTVL.

Comments on this clone: The same CDR3 arises from other DNA sequences in this sample as well. The chain joins TRBV19 to TRBJ1-1; tentatively, D is TRBD1 (6 bases). Trimming shortened V by 6 bases and J by 5 bases, and 7 bases separated the two germline ends. CDR1 is LNHDA and CDR2 is SQIVND in the germline V gene (reference sequence). The CDR3 covers 11 residues. The CDR3 sequence: CASRQGTEAFF. CDR3 DNA: TGTGCCAGTAGGCAGGGGACTGAAGCTTTCTTT.

The J gene is TRBJ1-2, the V gene TRBV29-1; no clear D. V was trimmed by 6 bases and J by 3 bases, leaving 14 bases between them. The CDR3 consists of 13 residues. Germline V gene data show CDR1 as SQVTM and CDR2 as ANQGSEA. The CDR3 DNA sequence: TGCAGCGTCTCCCCCAGGACGCACTATGGCTACACCTTC. Protein sequence: CSVSPRTHYGYTF.